This T cell receptor beta chain came from a study of CD8 T cells in Susac syndrome. After extraction with the RNeasy kit, about 0.45 to 1 ug of the RNA was reverse transcribed using random hexamers. Amplification of TCR beta CDR3 used immunoSEQ multiplex PCR across 54 Vbeta and 13 Jbeta. TCRdb re-derived calls from the immunoSEQ multiplex PCR reads in MiXCR, one entry per CDR3 protein. The sample has about 210,000 distinct CDR3 sequences, around 95% seen once. TCR beta from blood CD8+ and CD4+ T cells was sequenced. Negative isolation yielded CD8+ and CD4+ T cells; FACS enriched TEMRA cells. Study-wide results and limits: An acknowledgment was made by the study that its TCR sequencing and HLA analysis involved relatively few individuals.

In regard to this clonotype: The target antigen is unknown. The junction shows a germline mismatch at one end, possibly a read error.

Germline CDR1 SSHAT, CDR2 FNYEAQ (reference sequence). The CDR3 contains 13 residues. The sequence was obtained from a human donor in good health. The V and J genes are TRBV7-7 and TRBJ2-3; tentatively, D is TRBD1 (6 bases). Sequences were obtained from CD4+ T cells from PBMCs. This CDR3 is CASSSGTTGPQYF. In DNA form, the CDR3 reads TGTGCTAGCAGCTCCGGGACCACAGGGCCGCAGTATTTT.